The clone carrying this TCR beta chain was observed at least ten times. A UMI-containing oligonucleotide was joined by 3' ligation to the TCR cDNA template. Whole blood, 2.5 to 3 ml, came from adult healthy volunteers. Reverse transcription used DNase-treated unsorted total RNA, aiming for about 1 to 1000 ng. The sample belongs to a study of naive and memory T cell subsets. Amplification of ligated cDNA took four PCR rounds with SP2 and nested alpha and beta constant primers. TCRdb itself ran the 5' RACE reads through MiXCR, one entry per CDR3 protein. The data contain some 60,000 distinct CDR3 sequences, 7.6% of them singletons. This clonotype originated in a female donor in good health.

The CDR3: CASSHRGNNSPLHF. CDR3 nucleotides: TGTGCCAGCAGCCATCGTGGGAATAATTCACCCCTCCACTTT. The rearrangement joins TRBV11-1 to TRBJ1-6, with D hard to call. Trimming removed 5 bases at V and 5 bases at J, with 10 bases between. This CDR3 is 14 amino acids long. CDR1 SGHAT and CDR2 FQDESV come from the germline V gene (reference sequence).